Each of the 18 T cell receptor beta chains below was sequenced from the same sample in a study of T cells in localized non-small cell lung cancer. The table came from immunoSEQ multiplex PCR; TCRdb's copy has only in-frame clones and leaves some out. The sample has 40,000 or so clones; around 88% are singletons. The sample in question was peripheral blood, obtained before any cancer treatment. These receptor sequences come from a man between 40 and 75 years old with stage I lung adenocarcinoma.

The chain recombines TRBV11-3 with TRBJ2-1; the match to TRBD2 covers 14 bases. Germline V CDR1 and CDR2: SGHNT, YENEEA. Trimming at V came to 3 bases and at J to 5 bases, leaving 0 bases not matched to a gene. This CDR3 is built from 15 residues. The CDR3 region is CASSLTSGRDNEQFF. The DNA for the CDR3 is TGTGCCAGCAGCTTGACTAGCGGGAGGGACAATGAGCAGTTCTTC. The full variable domain, completed using reference TRBV11-3 and TRBJ2-1, is EAGVVQSPRYKIIEKKQPVAFWCNPISGHNTLYWYLQNLGQGPELLIRYENEEAVDDSQLPKDRFSAERLKGVDSTLKIQPAELGDSAVYLCASSLTSGRDNEQFFGPGTRLTVL.

For the CDR3, the DNA is TGTGCCAGCAGCGGGGGACTAGCGGAGGCAGATACGCAGTATTTT. Amino acids: CASSGGLAEADTQYF. The chain uses TRBV5-6 and TRBJ2-3; 11 bases are a match to TRBD2. Looked up from germline, CDR1 is SGHDT and CDR2 is YYEEEE. V lost 4 bases to trimming and J lost 4 bases; unmatched junction nucleotides: 5. The CDR3 spans 15 residues.

V gene TRBV7-2 combines with J gene TRBJ2-7; the match to TRBD1 covers 10 bases. Germline V gene sequence: CDR1 SGHTA, CDR2 FQGNSA. The J segment lost 4 bases and the V segment lost 5 bases, leaving 8 bases of the junction unmatched. The CDR3 loop spans 15 amino acids. CDR3 bases: TGTGCCAGCAGCCCCAGGACAGGGGGAGGATACGAGCAGTACTTC. Translating gives CASSPRTGGGYEQYF.

This clone showed up just once. The V and J genes are TRBV27 and TRBJ2-7, with TRBD2 identical over 7 bases. The J segment lost 6 bases and the V segment lost 4 bases, leaving 0 bases of the junction unmatched. The CDR3 is 11 residues long. Germline CDR1 MNHEY, CDR2 SMNVEV (reference sequence). The chain's CDR3 is CASSWEGEQYF. The CDR3 nucleotides are TGTGCCAGCAGTTGGGAGGGCGAGCAGTACTTC.

This clone was counted between two and nine times. The rearrangement joins TRBV28 to TRBJ2-7; 12 bases agree with TRBD2. V trimming: 8 bases; J trimming: 7 bases; junction bases outside the gene matches: 9. CDR1 is MDHEN, CDR2 SYDVKM, per germline. This CDR3 is 14 amino acids long. The CDR3 protein is CASLNQLAGGEQYF. CDR3 sequence (DNA): TGTGCCAGCCTTAACCAGCTAGCGGGGGGGGAGCAGTACTTC.

About this clone: One end of the junction does not line up with germline, which may come from a read error. The chain recombines TRBV7-9 with TRBJ2-1; either TRBD1 or TRBD2 may supply D (5 bases each). This CDR3 has 15 amino acids. The germline CDR1 and CDR2 sequences are SEHNR and FQNEAQ (reference sequence). The CDR3 region has the DNA TGTGCCGGCAGCTTGGGGGTGCTCTCCTACAATGAGCAGTTCTTC. Its protein is CAGSLGVLSYNEQFF.

The chain combines TRBV11-3 with TRBJ2-2; 14 bases fit TRBD2. Germline V gene sequence: CDR1 SGHNT, CDR2 YENEEA. The CDR3 has 15 residues. The ends lost 6 bases at V and 9 bases at J; junction bases unmatched: 6. CDR3 amino acids: CASSGGTSGRRELFF. The DNA of the CDR3 is TGTGCCAGCAGTGGGGGGACTAGCGGGAGACGGGAGCTGTTTTTT.

V usage is TRBV4-2 and J usage is TRBJ1-4, with D possibly being TRBD1 (5 bases). Trimming took 0 bases from V and 5 from J, leaving 10 bases between them. The CDR3 extends over 15 amino acids. The V gene's germline CDR1 is LGHNA and CDR2 YNFKEQ. The CDR3 region has the DNA TGTGCCAGCAGCCAAGATCAGGCAGGGAATGAAAAACTGTTTTTT. This sequence encodes CASSQDQAGNEKLFF.

This clone showed up just once. V gene TRBV6-5 combines with J gene TRBJ2-7; 8 positions match TRBD2. Germline assignment: CDR1 MNHEY and CDR2 SVGAGI. V trimming: 6 bases; J trimming: 3 bases; junction bases outside the gene matches: 10. This CDR3 region has 15 residues. The chain's CDR3 is CASSPGGAGYYEQYF. The CDR3, as DNA: TGTGCCAGCAGCCCCGGGGGGGCGGGGTACTACGAGCAGTACTTC.

This chain uses TRBV7-8 with TRBJ1-5; no clear D. The CDR3 consists of 14 residues. Germline lookup yields CDR1 SGHVS and CDR2 FQNEAQ. The V end lost 6 bases, the J end lost 0 bases, and 9 bases lay between the germline ends. CDR3 sequence (DNA): TGTGCCAGCAGGGACCCGTATAGCAATCAGCCCCAGCATTTT. Translation: CASRDPYSNQPQHF.

This chain connects TRBV29-1 to TRBJ2-1, with D uncertain. Looked up from germline, CDR1 is SQVTM and CDR2 is ANQGSEA. V lost 1 base, J lost 0 bases, and 10 bases lay in between. CDR3 length: 15 residues. CDR3 residues: CSVEGVRYSYNEQFF. CDR3 sequence (DNA): TGCAGCGTTGAAGGGGTAAGATACTCCTACAATGAGCAGTTCTTC.

The gene calls are TRBV28 and TRBJ1-2; D not certain. CDR1 is MDHEN, CDR2 SYDVKM, per germline. V shed 3 bases and J shed 7 bases, with 15 bases lying between them. CDR3 length equals 14 residues. The chain's CDR3 is CASSLEPGGLGYTF. The DNA for the CDR3 is TGTGCCAGCAGTTTGGAGCCTGGAGGGCTTGGCTACACCTTC.

This clone was observed a handful of times. The rearrangement uses TRBV9 and TRBJ2-2; D perhaps matches TRBD2 (5 bases). CDR1 and CDR2 (germline): SGDLS, YYNGEE. The CDR3 is 15 residues long. Trimming cost V 6 bases and J 0 bases, with 12 bases left between them. The CDR3 DNA reads TGTGCCAGCACAGAGGGCAGGCCGAACACCGGGGAGCTGTTTTTT. This translates into CASTEGRPNTGELFF.

This clone was observed a single time. This chain joins TRBV10-3 and TRBJ2-3; 8 nucleotides line up with TRBD1. The CDR3 length is 12 residues. Germline V CDR1 and CDR2: ENHRY, SYGVKD. With 7 bases clipped from V and 6 bases from J, the junction kept 3 bases outside the gene matches. This CDR3 reads CAIKDRDDTQYF. CDR3 nucleotides: TGTGCCATCAAGGACAGGGATGATACGCAGTATTTT.

The chain combines TRBV4-1 with TRBJ2-2; 11 nucleotides agree with TRBD2. The CDR3 sequence is 15 residues long. J lost 7 bases, V lost 0 bases, and 1 base had no gene match. Per the germline V gene, CDR1 is MGHRA and CDR2 is YSYEKL. The CDR3 spells CASSQETSGIGELFF. CDR3 sequence (DNA): TGCGCCAGCAGCCAAGAGACTAGCGGGATCGGGGAGCTGTTTTTT.

The chain carries TRBV5-1 and TRBJ2-7; no definite D call. V was pared by 0 bases and J by 2 bases, with 12 bases between. Germline V gives CDR1 SGHRS, CDR2 YFSETQ. CDR3 length: 15 residues. CDR3 region: CASSLGAGPAYEQYF. CDR3 in DNA: TGCGCCAGCAGCTTGGGGGCAGGCCCGGCCTACGAGCAGTACTTC.

This clone was observed a handful of times. The chain couples TRBV27 to TRBJ2-3, with a tentative D call TRBD2 (5 bases). The CDR3 extends over 14 amino acids. CDR1 and CDR2 (germline): MNHEY, SMNVEV (reference sequence). V gave up 8 bases and J gave up 0 bases, with 12 bases separating them. CDR3 sequence (DNA): TGTGCCAGCTCCCCAGCGGAAAGCACAGATACGCAGTATTTT. Protein product: CASSPAESTDTQYF.

V usage is TRBV7-3 and J usage is TRBJ2-7; 12 bases map to TRBD1. Germline lookup yields CDR1 SGHTA and CDR2 FQGTGA. Trimming cost V 5 bases and J 5 bases; bases outside gene matches: 4. The CDR3 sequence is 14 residues long. The CDR3 loop reads CASSPGQGANEQYF. The CDR3 region has the DNA TGTGCCAGCAGCCCGGGACAGGGGGCCAACGAGCAGTACTTC.